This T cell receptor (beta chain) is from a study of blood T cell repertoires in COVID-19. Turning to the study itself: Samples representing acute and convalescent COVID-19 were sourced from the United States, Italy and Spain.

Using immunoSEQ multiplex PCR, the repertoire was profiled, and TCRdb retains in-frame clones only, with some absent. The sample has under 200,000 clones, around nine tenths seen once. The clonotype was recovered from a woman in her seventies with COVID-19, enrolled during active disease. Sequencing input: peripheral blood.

CDR3 in DNA: TGTGCCAGTAGTTATAGTGAGACCCAGTACTTC. Amino acids: CASSYSETQYF. V and J are TRBV19 and TRBJ2-5, with unresolved D. The CDR3 is 11 amino acids. CDR1 and CDR2 from the germline V gene are LNHDA and SQIVND (reference sequence). V lost 5 bases, J lost 5 bases, and 6 bases lay in between.